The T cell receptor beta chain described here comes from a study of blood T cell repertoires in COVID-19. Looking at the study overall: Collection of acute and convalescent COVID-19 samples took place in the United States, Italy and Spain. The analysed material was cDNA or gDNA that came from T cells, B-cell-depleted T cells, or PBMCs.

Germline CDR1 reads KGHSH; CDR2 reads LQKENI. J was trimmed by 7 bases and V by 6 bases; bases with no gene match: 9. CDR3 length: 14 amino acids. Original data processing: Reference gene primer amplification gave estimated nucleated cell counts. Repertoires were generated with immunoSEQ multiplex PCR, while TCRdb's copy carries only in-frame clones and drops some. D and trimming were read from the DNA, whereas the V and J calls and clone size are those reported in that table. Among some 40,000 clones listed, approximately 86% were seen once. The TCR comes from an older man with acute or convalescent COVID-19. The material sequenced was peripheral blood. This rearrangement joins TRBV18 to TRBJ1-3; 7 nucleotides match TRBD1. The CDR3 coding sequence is TGTGCCAGCTCGCTCGGGACAGCGATTAACACCATATATTTT. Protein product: CASSLGTAINTIYF.